A selection of T cell receptor beta chains follows, all from one sample in a study of T cell repertoires in ileal Crohn's disease. Clones were read by immunoSEQ multiplex PCR, and TCRdb kept only the in-frame ones, dropping some. The sample gives about 13,000 clones, 60% to 80% of which show up once; over 7% is in the top ten. Sequenced sample: ileal tissue. These receptor sequences come from an adult with Crohn's disease. Both conserved end residues are part of each CDR3. Each record gives: clone size, V gene, D gene, J gene, CDR3 protein, CDR3 DNA. The D gene is left open where the match is weak. Size is stated for part of the rows, as once, few or many counts, or as a class when the clone is expanded.

>.|TRBV5-1|.|TRBJ2-1
CASSLGTAGADEQFF
TGCGCCAGCAGCTTAGGGACTGCCGGGGCCGATGAGCAGTTCTTC
>.|TRBV5-6|.|TRBJ1-2
CASSWRTDDYGYTF
TGTGCCAGCAGCTGGAGGACAGACGACTATGGCTACACCTTC
>.|TRBV7-3|.|TRBJ2-7
CASSPNEAGMNEQYF
TGTGCCAGCAGCCCCAACGAGGCGGGTATGAACGAGCAGTACTTC
>.|TRBV6-1|.|TRBJ1-1
CASLQGENTEAFF
TGTGCCAGCCTGCAGGGAGAGAACACTGAAGCTTTCTTT
>.|TRBV10-3|TRBD1|TRBJ2-5
CAISESTGQETQYF
TGTGCCATCAGTGAGTCGACAGGGCAAGAGACCCAGTACTTC
>.|TRBV5-6|.|TRBJ2-1
CASSFGQPGQQFF
TGTGCCAGCAGCTTTGGACAGCCAGGGCAGCAGTTCTTC
>.|TRBV4-2|TRBD1|TRBJ1-3
CASSQSGTGRGNTIYF
TGTGCCAGCAGCCAATCGGGGACAGGGAGGGGAAACACCATATATTTT
>few|TRBV5-6|TRBD1|TRBJ1-1
CASSLTQGAAFF
TGTGCCAGCAGCTTAACTCAGGGGGCTGCTTTCTTT
>.|TRBV9|TRBD1|TRBJ2-7
CATRSGTGDYEQYF
TGTGCCACCCGTTCCGGGACAGGGGATTACGAGCAGTACTTC
>.|TRBV18|TRBD1|TRBJ1-2
CASSSQPGQGARNYGYTF
TGTGCCAGCTCATCACAACCGGGACAGGGGGCGAGAAACTATGGCTACACCTTC
>.|TRBV9|.|TRBJ2-5
CASSPRYQETQYF
TGTGCCAGCAGCCCGCGGTACCAAGAGACCCAGTACTTC
>.|TRBV5-4|.|TRBJ2-4
CASSWAGGAKNIQYF
TGTGCCAGCAGCTGGGCAGGGGGGGCCAAAAACATTCAGTACTTC
>.|TRBV18|.|TRBJ2-7
CASSPKSDEQYF
TGTGCCAGCTCACCAAAAAGCGACGAGCAGTACTTC
>.|TRBV7-3|.|TRBJ2-2
CASSLDGSKTGELFF
TGTGCCAGCAGCTTAGATGGGAGTAAGACCGGGGAGCTGTTTTTT
>.|TRBV9|TRBD2|TRBJ2-1
CASSARTSGGARDEQFF
TGTGCCAGCAGCGCCCGGACTAGCGGGGGGGCCCGGGATGAGCAGTTCTTC
>.|TRBV29-1|TRBD2|TRBJ2-1
CSVTLAGAYNEQFF
TGCAGCGTTACACTAGCGGGGGCCTACAATGAGCAGTTCTTC
>.|TRBV6-1|.|TRBJ2-7
CASDWGQGYEQYF
TGTGCCAGCGATTGGGGGCAGGGCTACGAGCAGTACTTC
>.|TRBV29-1|TRBD2|TRBJ2-1
CSATLAGVYNEQFF
TGCAGCGCCACTCTAGCGGGGGTGTACAATGAGCAGTTCTTC
>once|TRBV7-9|.|TRBJ1-1
CASSFYPERQEAFF
TGTGCCAGCAGCTTTTATCCTGAGCGCCAAGAAGCTTTCTTT
>.|TRBV6-5|.|TRBJ2-5
CATRPEQETQYF
TGTGCCACCAGGCCGGAACAAGAGACCCAGTACTTC
>.|TRBV6-5|TRBD2|TRBJ2-7
CASSYGGGQVEQYF
TGTGCCAGCAGTTATGGCGGGGGGCAGGTCGAGCAGTACTTC
>.|TRBV7-2|.|TRBJ1-1
CASSDAWGAEAFF
TGTGCCAGCAGCGACGCCTGGGGGGCTGAAGCTTTCTTT
>.|TRBV23-1|.|TRBJ2-7
CASSQSWGQGVYEQYF
TGCGCCAGCAGTCAATCTTGGGGACAAGGGGTCTACGAGCAGTACTTC
>.|TRBV2|.|TRBJ2-7
CASSLTQVSSYEQYF
TGTGCCAGCAGCCTTACACAAGTTTCCTCCTACGAGCAGTACTTC
>.|TRBV5-1|.|TRBJ2-1
CASSPEPTSYNEQFF
TGCGCCAGCAGCCCGGAACCAACTAGCTACAATGAGCAGTTCTTC
>few|TRBV29-1|.|TRBJ1-1
CSGHVTSNTEAFF
TGCAGCGGCCACGTCACATCGAACACTGAAGCTTTCTTT
>.|TRBV5-4|TRBD1|TRBJ1-2
CASSQRTGGNGYTF
TGTGCCAGCAGCCAACGGACAGGCGGAAACGGCTACACCTTC
>.|TRBV7-2|.|TRBJ1-6
CASSLNRHSPLHF
TGTGCCAGCAGCTTAAACAGGCATTCACCCCTCCACTTT
>.|TRBV28|.|TRBJ1-1
CASSSVMNTEAFF
TGTGCCAGCAGTTCCGTCATGAACACTGAAGCTTTCTTT
>.|TRBV6-6|TRBD1|TRBJ1-6
CASSLNRGKDSPLHF
TGTGCCAGCAGTCTCAACAGGGGGAAGGATTCACCCCTCCACTTT
>few|TRBV10-2|.|TRBJ1-5
CASSLTGVGNQPQHF
TGCGCCAGCAGCCTTACAGGAGTAGGCAATCAGCCCCAGCATTTT
>.|TRBV29-1|.|TRBJ2-7
CSVGNGGDEQYF
TGCAGCGTTGGGAATGGAGGAGATGAGCAGTACTTC
>.|TRBV27|TRBD1|TRBJ1-5
CASRSGTASYQPQHF
TGTGCCAGCAGATCCGGGACAGCCTCTTATCAGCCCCAGCATTTT
>.|TRBV7-8|.|TRBJ1-1
CASSLRQGTEAFF
TGTGCCAGCAGCTTAAGGCAGGGCACTGAAGCTTTCTTT
>.|TRBV5-1|.|TRBJ2-5
CASSATGGAQETQYF
TGCGCCAGCAGCGCAACCGGGGGAGCCCAAGAGACCCAGTACTTC